Sequencing of this T cell receptor beta chain was carried out in a study of T cells in women clearing cervical HPV infection. Study-wide context: Cases were women with histologically confirmed HPV16-related CIN3 or worse, including a couple of invasive cancers. Blood came at first lesion visit for cases, post-clearance for controls. HLA type could not be excluded as a confounder.

Trimming cost V 3 bases and J 5 bases, with 10 bases left between them. CDR1 is LNHDA, CDR2 SQIVND, per germline (reference sequence). This CDR3 comprises 13 residues. Produced via immunoSEQ multiplex PCR; TCRdb's table is partial and in-frame only. The table counts approximately 18,000 clones; around 3% lies in the top ten. Regarding this clone: The read ends 3 residues shy of where the CDR3 ends; the end is completed using the germline J gene.

V and J are TRBV19 and TRBJ2-5; D is perhaps TRBD2 (6 bases). This clonotype was sampled from a woman aged 18 to 75 with a cervical HPV16 infection that either progressed to CIN3+ or cleared (not recorded which). The sample taken for sequencing was blood buffy coat. Incomplete CDR3 DNA: TGTGCCAGTAGTATGGTTGGGGGGGAGACC. It specifies CASSMVGGET. The entire CDR3 protein is CASSMVGGETQYF.